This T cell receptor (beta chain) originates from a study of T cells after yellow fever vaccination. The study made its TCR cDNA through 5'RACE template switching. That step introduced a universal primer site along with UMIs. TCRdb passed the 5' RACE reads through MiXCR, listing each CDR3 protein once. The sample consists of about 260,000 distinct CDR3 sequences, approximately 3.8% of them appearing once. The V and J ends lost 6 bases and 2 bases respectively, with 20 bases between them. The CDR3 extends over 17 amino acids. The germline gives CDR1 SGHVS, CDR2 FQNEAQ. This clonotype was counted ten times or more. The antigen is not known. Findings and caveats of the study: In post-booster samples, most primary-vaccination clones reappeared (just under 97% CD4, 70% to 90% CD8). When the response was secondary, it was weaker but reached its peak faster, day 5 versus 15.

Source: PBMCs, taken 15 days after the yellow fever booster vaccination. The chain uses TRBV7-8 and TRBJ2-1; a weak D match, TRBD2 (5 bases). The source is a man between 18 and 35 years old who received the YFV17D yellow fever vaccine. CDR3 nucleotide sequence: TGTGCCAGCAGTTTCAGCCGAAGGCGGGCTGCCTACAATGAGCAGTTCTTC. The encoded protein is CASSFSRRRAAYNEQFF.